The source of this TCR beta chain is a study of T-cell reconstitution after alpha-beta-depleted transplantation in children. For TCRbeta, the library was prepared with unique molecular identifiers. TCRdb analysed the PCR reads with MiXCR anew, one entry per CDR3 protein. The repertoire holds a few hundred thousand distinct CDR3 sequences, with approximately 20% as singletons. This clonotype was recorded only once. The sample consisted of PBMCs from the stem cell graft donor, taken from the stem cell graft. The clonotype originates from a human donor who donated a stem cell graft to a child with acute lymphoblastic leukemia.

In DNA form, the CDR3 reads TGCGCCAGCAGCTTGGAACAGGGGGTGTTTCGCGAGCAGTACTTC. Translated: CASSLEQGVFREQYF. The chain joins TRBV5-1 to TRBJ2-7, with 8 bases identical to TRBD1. With 0 bases clipped from V and 6 bases from J, the junction kept 8 bases outside the gene matches. This CDR3 region has 15 residues. Germline V gives CDR1 SGHRS, CDR2 YFSETQ.